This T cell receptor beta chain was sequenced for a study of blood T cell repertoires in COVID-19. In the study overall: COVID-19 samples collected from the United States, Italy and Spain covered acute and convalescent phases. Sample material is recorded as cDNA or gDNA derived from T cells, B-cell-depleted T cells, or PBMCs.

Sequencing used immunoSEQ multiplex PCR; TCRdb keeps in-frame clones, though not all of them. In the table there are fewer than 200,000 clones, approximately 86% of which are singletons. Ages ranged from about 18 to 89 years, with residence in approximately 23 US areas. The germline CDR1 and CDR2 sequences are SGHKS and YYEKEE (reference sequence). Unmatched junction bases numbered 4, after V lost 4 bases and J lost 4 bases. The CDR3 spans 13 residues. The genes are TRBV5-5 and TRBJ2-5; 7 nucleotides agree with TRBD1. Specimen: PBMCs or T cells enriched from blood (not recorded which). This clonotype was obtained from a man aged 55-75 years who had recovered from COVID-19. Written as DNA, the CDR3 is TGTGCCAGCAGCGGACAGGAGATAGAGACCCAGTACTTC. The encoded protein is CASSGQEIETQYF.